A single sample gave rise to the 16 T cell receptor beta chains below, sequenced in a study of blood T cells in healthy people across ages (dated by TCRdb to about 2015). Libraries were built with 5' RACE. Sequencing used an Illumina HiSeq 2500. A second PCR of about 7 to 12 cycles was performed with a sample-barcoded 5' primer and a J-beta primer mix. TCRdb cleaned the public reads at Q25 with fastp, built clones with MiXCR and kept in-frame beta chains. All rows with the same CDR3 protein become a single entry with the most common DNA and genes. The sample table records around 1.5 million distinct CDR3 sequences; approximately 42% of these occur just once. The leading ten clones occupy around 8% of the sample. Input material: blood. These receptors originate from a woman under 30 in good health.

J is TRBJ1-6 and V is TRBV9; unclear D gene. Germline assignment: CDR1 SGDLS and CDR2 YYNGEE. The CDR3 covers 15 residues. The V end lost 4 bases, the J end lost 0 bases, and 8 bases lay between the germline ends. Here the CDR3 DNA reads TGTGCCAGCAGCCCGCTGAGCTCCTATAATTCACCCCTCCACTTT. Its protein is CASSPLSSYNSPLHF.

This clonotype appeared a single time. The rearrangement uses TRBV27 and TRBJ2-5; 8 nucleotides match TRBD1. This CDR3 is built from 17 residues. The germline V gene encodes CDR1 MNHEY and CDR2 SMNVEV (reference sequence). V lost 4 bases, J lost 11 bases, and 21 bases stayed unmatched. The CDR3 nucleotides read TGTGCCAGCAGTTCTAAGAAACAGGGGGAAACCTACAATGAGCAGTACTTC. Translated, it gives CASSSKKQGETYNEQYF.

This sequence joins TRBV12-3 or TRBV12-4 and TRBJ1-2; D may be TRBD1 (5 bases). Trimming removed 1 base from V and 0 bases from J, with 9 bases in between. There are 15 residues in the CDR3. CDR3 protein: CASSLGTIPNYGYTF. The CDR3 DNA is TGTGCCAGCAGTTTAGGGACAATCCCTAACTATGGCTACACCTTC.

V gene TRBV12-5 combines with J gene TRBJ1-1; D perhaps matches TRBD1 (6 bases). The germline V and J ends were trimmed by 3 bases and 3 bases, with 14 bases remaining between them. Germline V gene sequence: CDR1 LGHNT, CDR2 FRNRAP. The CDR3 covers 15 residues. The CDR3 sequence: CASGFAGGSDTEAFF. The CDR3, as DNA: TGTGCTAGTGGTTTTGCGGGGGGCTCGGACACTGAAGCTTTCTTT.

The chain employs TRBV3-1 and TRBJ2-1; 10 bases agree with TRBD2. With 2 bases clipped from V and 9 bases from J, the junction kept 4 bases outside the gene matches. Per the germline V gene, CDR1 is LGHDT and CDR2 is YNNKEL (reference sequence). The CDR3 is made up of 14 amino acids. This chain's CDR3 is CASSQIAGGGEQFF. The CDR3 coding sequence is TGTGCCAGCAGCCAAATAGCGGGAGGTGGTGAGCAGTTCTTC.

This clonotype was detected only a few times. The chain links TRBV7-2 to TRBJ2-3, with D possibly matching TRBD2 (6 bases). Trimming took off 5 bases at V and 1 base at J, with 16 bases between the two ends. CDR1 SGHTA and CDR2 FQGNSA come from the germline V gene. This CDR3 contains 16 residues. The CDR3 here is CASSLGGSGGTDTQYF. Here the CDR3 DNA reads TGTGCCAGCAGCCTTGGGGGGTCGGGAGGCACAGATACGCAGTATTTT.

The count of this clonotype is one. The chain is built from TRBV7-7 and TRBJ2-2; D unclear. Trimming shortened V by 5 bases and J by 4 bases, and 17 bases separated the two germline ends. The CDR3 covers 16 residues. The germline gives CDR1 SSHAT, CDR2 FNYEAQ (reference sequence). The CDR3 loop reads CASSPPTIWGTGELFF. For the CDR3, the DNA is TGTGCCAGCAGCCCCCCCACCATCTGGGGCACCGGGGAGCTGTTTTTT.

The CDR3 is CASSVGGQNNEKLFF. The CDR3 nucleotides read TGTGCCAGCAGCGTAGGGGGACAGAACAATGAAAAACTGTTTTTT. V and J are TRBV9 and TRBJ1-4, with 7 bases that match TRBD1. CDR1 SGDLS and CDR2 YYNGEE come from the germline V gene. The CDR3 is 15 residues long. The J segment lost 5 bases and the V segment lost 0 bases, leaving 4 bases of the junction unmatched.

The CDR3 loop reads CASQRVGNTEAFF. The CDR3 bases are TGTGCCAGCCAGAGGGTCGGGAACACTGAAGCTTTCTTT. The chain recombines TRBV6-5 with TRBJ1-1; D is uncertain. This CDR3 has 13 amino acids. Looked up from germline, CDR1 is MNHEY and CDR2 is SVGAGI. V was shortened by 8 bases and J by 1 base, with 11 bases between the two germline ends.

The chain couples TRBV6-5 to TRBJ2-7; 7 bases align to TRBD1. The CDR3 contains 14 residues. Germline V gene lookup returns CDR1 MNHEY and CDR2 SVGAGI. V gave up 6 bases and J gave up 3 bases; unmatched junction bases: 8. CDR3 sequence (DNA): TGTGCCAGCAGACGGGACAGCGGCGTCTACGAGCAGTACTTC. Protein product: CASRRDSGVYEQYF.

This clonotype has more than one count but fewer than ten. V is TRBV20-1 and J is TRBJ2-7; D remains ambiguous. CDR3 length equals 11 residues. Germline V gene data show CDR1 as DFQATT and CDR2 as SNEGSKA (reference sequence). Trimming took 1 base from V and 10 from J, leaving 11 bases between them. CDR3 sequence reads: CSARVVVTQYF. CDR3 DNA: TGCAGTGCTAGAGTTGTAGTTACCCAGTACTTC.

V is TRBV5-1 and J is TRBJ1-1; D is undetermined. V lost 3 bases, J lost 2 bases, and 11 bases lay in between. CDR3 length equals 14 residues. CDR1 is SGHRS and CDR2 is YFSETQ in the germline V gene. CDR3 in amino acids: CASSWSWGNTEAFF. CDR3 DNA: TGCGCCAGCAGCTGGTCCTGGGGAAACACTGAAGCTTTCTTT.

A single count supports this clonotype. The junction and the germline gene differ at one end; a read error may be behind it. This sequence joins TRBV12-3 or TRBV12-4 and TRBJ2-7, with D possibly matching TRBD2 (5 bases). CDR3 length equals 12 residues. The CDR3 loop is CASSLGGYERYF. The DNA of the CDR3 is TGTGCCAGCAGTTTAGGAGGGTACGAGCGGTACTTC.

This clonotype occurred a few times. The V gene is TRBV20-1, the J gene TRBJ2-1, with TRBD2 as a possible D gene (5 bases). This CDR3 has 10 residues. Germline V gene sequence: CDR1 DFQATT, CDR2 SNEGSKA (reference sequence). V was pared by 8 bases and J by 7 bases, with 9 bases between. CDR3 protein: CSPAVNEQFF. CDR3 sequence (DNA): TGCAGTCCAGCGGTTAATGAGCAGTTCTTC.

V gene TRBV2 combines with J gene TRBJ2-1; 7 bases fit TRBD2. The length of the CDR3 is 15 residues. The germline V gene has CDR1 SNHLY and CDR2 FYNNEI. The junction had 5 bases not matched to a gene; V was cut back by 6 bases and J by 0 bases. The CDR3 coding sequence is TGTGCCAGCAGGAGGGGAGGGTACTCCTACAATGAGCAGTTCTTC. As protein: CASRRGGYSYNEQFF.

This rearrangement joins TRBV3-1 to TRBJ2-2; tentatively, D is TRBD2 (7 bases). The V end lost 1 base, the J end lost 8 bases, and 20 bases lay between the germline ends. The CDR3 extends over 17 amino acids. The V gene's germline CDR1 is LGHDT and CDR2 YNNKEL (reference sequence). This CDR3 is CASSQGPGGGFIGELFF. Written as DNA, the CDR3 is TGTGCCAGCAGCCAAGGACCTGGCGGGGGCTTTATTGGGGAGCTGTTTTTT.